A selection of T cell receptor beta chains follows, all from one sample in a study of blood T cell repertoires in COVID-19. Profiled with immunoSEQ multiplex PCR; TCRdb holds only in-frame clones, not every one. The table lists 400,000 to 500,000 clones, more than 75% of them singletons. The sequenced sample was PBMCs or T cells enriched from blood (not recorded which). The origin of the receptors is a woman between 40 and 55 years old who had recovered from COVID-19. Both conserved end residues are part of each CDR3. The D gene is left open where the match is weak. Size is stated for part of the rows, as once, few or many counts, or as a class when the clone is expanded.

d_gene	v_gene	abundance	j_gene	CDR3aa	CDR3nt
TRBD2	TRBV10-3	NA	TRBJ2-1	CAMQGTSGMNNEQFF	TGTGCCATGCAGGGGACTAGCGGGATGAACAATGAGCAGTTCTTC
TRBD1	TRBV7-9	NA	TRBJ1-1	CASSLSGQGTEAFF	TGTGCCAGCAGCTTGTCGGGACAGGGCACTGAAGCTTTCTTT
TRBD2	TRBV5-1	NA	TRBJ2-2	CASSGGLAAPGELFF	TGCGCCAGCAGCGGGGGACTAGCGGCCCCCGGGGAGCTGTTTTTT
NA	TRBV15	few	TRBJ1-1	CATSSPGTPMNTEAFF	TGTGCCACCAGCAGTCCCGGGACACCCATGAACACTGAAGCTTTCTTT
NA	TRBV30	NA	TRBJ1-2	CAWSVPGWVYGYTF	TGTGCCTGGAGTGTGCCAGGGTGGGTCTATGGCTACACCTTC
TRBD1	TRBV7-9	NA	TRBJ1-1	CASSLPGQKKNTEAFF	TGTGCCAGCAGCTTACCGGGACAGAAGAAGAACACTGAAGCTTTCTTT
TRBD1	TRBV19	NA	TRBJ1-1	CASSDRGITEAFF	TGTGCCAGTAGTGACAGGGGGATCACTGAAGCTTTCTTT
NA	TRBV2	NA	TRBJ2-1	CASRWDSLNGNEQFF	TGTGCCAGCAGATGGGACTCCTTGAACGGGAATGAGCAGTTCTTC
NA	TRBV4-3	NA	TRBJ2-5	CASSQEQEETQYF	TGCGCCAGCAGCCAAGAACAGGAGGAGACCCAGTACTTC
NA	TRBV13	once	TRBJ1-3	CASSLDRSGNTIYF	TGTGCCAGCAGCCTCGACAGGTCTGGAAACACCATATATTTT
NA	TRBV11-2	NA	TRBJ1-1	CASSPGGHPNTEAFF	TGTGCCAGCAGCCCTGGGGGACACCCAAACACTGAAGCTTTCTTT
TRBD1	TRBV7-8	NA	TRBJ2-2	CASSLRDSYTGELFF	TGTGCCAGCAGCTTAAGGGACAGCTACACCGGGGAGCTGTTTTTT
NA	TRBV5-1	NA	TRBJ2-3	CASSLAGTDTQYF	TGCGCCAGCAGCTTGGCCGGCACAGATACGCAGTATTTT
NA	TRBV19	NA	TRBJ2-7	CASSIKQGYEQYF	TGTGCCAGTAGTATTAAGCAGGGCTACGAGCAGTACTTC
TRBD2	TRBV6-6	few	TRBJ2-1	CASSRLGGGSGGSSYNEQFF	TGTGCCAGCAGCCGTCTCGGAGGCGGGAGTGGGGGGAGCTCCTACAATGAGCAGTTCTTC
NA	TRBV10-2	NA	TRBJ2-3	CASSGSSLSGDTQYF	TGCGCCAGCTCGGGGTCTAGCCTTTCTGGAGATACGCAGTATTTT